The 9 T cell receptor beta chains given below trace back to one sample, sequenced in a study of blood T cells in healthy people across ages. A second PCR of 7 to 11 cycles used a sample-barcoded 5' primer and a J-beta primer mix. TCRdb itself ran the 5' RACE reads through MiXCR, one entry per CDR3 protein. There are hundreds of thousands of distinct CDR3 sequences in the sample; under 65% occur only once, and over 30% lies in the top ten. Sequences were obtained from blood. These receptors originate from a man aged 60 to 69 in good health.

V usage is TRBV20-1 and J usage is TRBJ1-2; 7 nucleotides line up with TRBD1. Germline CDR1 and CDR2: DFQATT and SNEGSKA (reference sequence). This CDR3 is built from 15 residues. V was clipped by 1 base and J by 7 bases; unmatched bases: 12. The CDR3 region has the DNA TGCAGTGCTAGAGCGAGGGTAGGAGGGGGCGGTGGCTACACCTTC. Translation gives CSARARVGGGGGYTF.

This chain joins TRBV29-1 and TRBJ2-1, with 7 nucleotides matching TRBD2. After removal of 3 bases from V and 5 bases from J, the junction contained 10 bases not matched to a gene. The CDR3 loop spans 15 amino acids. Germline CDR1 SQVTM, CDR2 ANQGSEA. CDR3 sequence (DNA): TGCAGCGTTGAGCCCCTAGCGGTGGGGGACAATGAGCAGTTCTTC. The encoded protein is CSVEPLAVGDNEQFF.

The V call is TRBV12-3 or TRBV12-4, the J call TRBJ2-5; possibly TRBD1 for D (7 bases). CDR3 length: 15 amino acids. V lost 1 base and J lost 5, with 14 bases in between. The CDR3 region has the DNA TGTGCCAGCAGTTTAGTAGGAGGGGGCTGGGAGACCCAGTACTTC. Its translation: CASSLVGGGWETQYF.

This clonotype was recorded at least ten times. The chain is built from TRBV15 and TRBJ2-1; D is ambiguous. V lost 5 bases and J 8 bases, leaving 13 bases between the germline ends. Germline values: CDR1 LNHNV, CDR2 YYDKDF (reference sequence). The length of the CDR3 is 13 residues. For the CDR3, the DNA is TGTGCCACCAGCCTTTCGACCGAGGATGAGCAGTTCTTC. This sequence encodes CATSLSTEDEQFF.

The table lists this clonotype with a few counts. The V call is TRBV3-1, the J call TRBJ2-7; D not certain. The CDR3 runs 14 residues. Germline values: CDR1 LGHDT, CDR2 YNNKEL (reference sequence). Trimming cost V 7 bases and J 0 bases, with 13 bases left between them. The CDR3 is CASTSDASSYEQYF. The DNA for the CDR3 is TGTGCCAGCACCTCCGACGCCAGCTCCTACGAGCAGTACTTC.

This chain uses TRBV9 with TRBJ1-1; TRBD1 matches 11 bases. V was pared by 4 bases and J by 6 bases, with 8 bases of the junction left unmatched. Per germline, CDR1 SGDLS and CDR2 YYNGEE. This CDR3 has 15 amino acids. The CDR3 DNA sequence: TGTGCCAGCAGCACCAGCCCGGGACAGGGGGCTGAAGCTTTCTTT. This gives the protein CASSTSPGQGAEAFF.

The chain couples TRBV5-6 to TRBJ2-1; no clear D gene. The better agreement between TRBJ2-7 and the DNA end casts doubt on the J call. The CDR3 contains 16 residues. The germline gives CDR1 SGHDT, CDR2 YYEEEE. CDR3 sequence reads: CASRLTATGAYNEQYF. In nucleotides, the CDR3 is TGTGCCAGCAGACTGACCGCAACTGGCGCCTACAATGAGCAGTACTTC.

This clonotype was counted a few times. J is TRBJ2-5 and V is TRBV7-9; D might be TRBD2 (5 bases). V was clipped by 4 bases and J by 5 bases, with 17 bases between them. This CDR3 is built from 15 residues. CDR1 SEHNR and CDR2 FQNEAQ come from the germline V gene (reference sequence). The CDR3 region is CASSSPRGIRETQYF. For the CDR3, the DNA is TGTGCCAGCAGCTCCCCTCGGGGTATAAGGGAGACCCAGTACTTC.

The V gene is TRBV28, the J gene TRBJ2-3; tentative D call: TRBD1 (6 bases). Germline lookup yields CDR1 MDHEN and CDR2 SYDVKM. The CDR3 has 16 amino acids. The V end lost 6 bases, the J end lost 0 bases, and 16 bases lay between the germline ends. CDR3 amino acids: CASRPPGHPSTDTQYF. As DNA, the CDR3 is TGTGCCAGCAGGCCGCCGGGACACCCTAGCACAGATACGCAGTATTTT. Looking up the rest from reference TRBV28 and TRBJ2-3 gives the full variable domain: DVKVTQSSRYLVKRTGEKVFLECVQDMDHENMFWYRQDPGLGLRLIYFSYDVKMKEKGDIPEGYSVSREKKERFSLILESASTNQTSMYLCASRPPGHPSTDTQYFGPGTRLTVL.